This entry lists 24 T cell receptor beta chains sequenced from one sample in a study of T cell responses to AZD1222 COVID-19 vaccine. Clones were read by immunoSEQ multiplex PCR, and TCRdb kept only the in-frame ones, dropping some. The sample contains under 150,000 clones, around 94% of which appear only once. The source was peripheral blood, collected 28 days after the second AZD1222 dose. These receptors originate from an adult who received the AZD1222 COVID-19 vaccine.

The CDR3 sequence: CASSLRGTVLYGYTF. The CDR3 bases are TGTGCCAGCAGTTTAAGGGGTACGGTCCTTTATGGCTACACCTTC. This chain connects TRBV28 to TRBJ1-2, with D maybe TRBD1 (5 bases). Germline CDR1 MDHEN, CDR2 SYDVKM. The CDR3 runs to 15 residues. V was shortened by 2 bases and J by 5 bases, with 15 bases between the two germline ends.

The chain combines TRBV28 with TRBJ1-4, with TRBD1 identical over 8 bases. The V gene's germline CDR1 is MDHEN and CDR2 SYDVKM. Trimming removed 5 bases from V and 1 base from J; junction bases left unmatched: 9. CDR3 length equals 17 residues. CDR3 sequence reads: CASSPRTGRETNEKLFF. CDR3 bases: TGTGCCAGCAGTCCTCGGACAGGGAGGGAAACTAATGAAAAACTGTTTTTT.

The CDR3 protein is CATSGGEYGYTF. The CDR3 DNA sequence: TGTGCCACCAGTGGTGGGGAATATGGCTACACCTTC. J is TRBJ1-2 and V is TRBV24-1; D remains unclear. CDR1 and CDR2 (germline): KGHDR, SFDVKD. The germline V and J ends were trimmed by 5 bases and 5 bases, with 8 bases remaining between them. The CDR3 covers 12 residues.

The genes are TRBV27 and TRBJ1-6; no firm D call. Germline V gene lookup returns CDR1 MNHEY and CDR2 SMNVEV (reference sequence). The CDR3 is 18 residues long. The germline V and J ends were trimmed by 2 bases and 0 bases, with 14 bases remaining between them. The CDR3 here is CASSLESVPSSYNSPLHF. The CDR3 region has the DNA TGTGCCAGCAGTTTAGAATCTGTTCCTAGCTCCTATAATTCACCCCTCCACTTT.

V is TRBV5-4 and J is TRBJ1-2, with 10 positions matching TRBD1. The CDR3 totals 12 residues. J gave up 12 bases and V 1 base, and 3 bases lay outside the gene matches. Looked up from germline, CDR1 is SGHNT and CDR2 is YYREEE (reference sequence). CDR3 protein: CASSLPDRGHTF. CDR3 nucleotide sequence: TGTGCCAGCAGCTTGCCTGACAGGGGGCACACCTTC. Together with reference TRBV5-4 and TRBJ1-2, the CDR3 gives the full variable domain: ETGVTQSPTHLIKTRGQQVTLRCSSQSGHNTVSWYQQALGQGPQFIFQYYREEENGRGNFPPRFSGLQFPNYSSELNVNALELDDSALYLCASSLPDRGHTFGSGTRLTVV.

V usage is TRBV18 and J usage is TRBJ2-6; D not certain. Looked up from germline, CDR1 is KGHSH and CDR2 is LQKENI. V was shortened by 3 bases and J by 4 bases, with 13 bases between the two germline ends. This CDR3 has 16 residues. CDR3 sequence: CASSPAPGRGANVLTF. Here the CDR3 DNA reads TGTGCCAGCTCACCCGCACCTGGTCGGGGGGCCAACGTCCTGACTTTC.

The V and J genes are TRBV4-1 and TRBJ1-5; a possible D gene is TRBD1 (5 bases). The CDR3 totals 15 residues. V was cut by 0 bases and J by 7 bases, with 13 bases left in between. Germline CDR1 MGHRA, CDR2 YSYEKL. In DNA form, the CDR3 reads TGCGCCAGCAGCCAAGAAAAAGGGGAGGGGCAGCCCCAGCATTTT. It is translated as CASSQEKGEGQPQHF.

The V and J genes are TRBV28 and TRBJ2-3, with TRBD2 matching over 11 bases. The germline CDR1 and CDR2 sequences are MDHEN and SYDVKM. This CDR3 is 18 amino acids long. V shed 3 bases and J 0 bases; nucleotides not matched to a gene: 8. The CDR3 DNA follows: TGTGCCAGCAGTTTCTCTAGCGGGAGGTCCTCTAGCACAGATACGCAGTATTTT. Amino acids: CASSFSSGRSSSTDTQYF.

The genes are TRBV7-2 and TRBJ2-2; maybe TRBD2 (6 bases). The germline V gene has CDR1 SGHTA and CDR2 FQGNSA. V lost 1 base to trimming and J lost 2 bases, with 14 bases between them. The CDR3 runs 17 residues. CDR3 bases: TGTGCCAGCAGCTTAGAGGGAAGGAGGGGAAACACCGGGGAGCTGTTTTTT. Amino acid sequence: CASSLEGRRGNTGELFF.

The V call is TRBV6-5, the J call TRBJ1-5; D gene uncertain. The CDR3 loop spans 14 amino acids. The germline V and J ends were trimmed by 0 bases and 4 bases, with 7 bases remaining between them. From germline, CDR1 is MNHEY and CDR2 SVGAGI. The CDR3 DNA reads as TGTGCCAGCAGTTACTCGAGAGGAAATCAGCCCCAGCATTTT. Translating gives CASSYSRGNQPQHF.

V gene TRBV6-5 combines with J gene TRBJ2-2; 7 bases agree with TRBD2. The V gene end was trimmed by 4 bases and the J gene end by 7 bases; junction bases not matched to a gene: 6. The CDR3 runs 14 residues. Germline V gene sequence: CDR1 MNHEY, CDR2 SVGAGI. The chain's CDR3 is CASSLGGVIGELFF. Written as DNA, the CDR3 is TGTGCCAGCAGTTTGGGGGGGGTTATCGGGGAGCTGTTTTTT.

The chain links TRBV7-3 to TRBJ1-1; a weak D match, TRBD1 (5 bases). Per the germline V gene, CDR1 is SGHTA and CDR2 is FQGTGA. V was pared by 7 bases and J by 1 base, with 31 bases between. The CDR3 contains 20 residues. The chain's CDR3 is CASITFRGGGPHEPNTEAFF. DNA of the CDR3: TGTGCCAGCATCACCTTTCGAGGTGGGGGACCCCATGAGCCGAACACTGAAGCTTTCTTT.

The V call is TRBV5-6, the J call TRBJ2-1; D perhaps matches TRBD1 (5 bases). V dropped 4 bases and J dropped 2 bases, with 19 bases sitting between them. The CDR3 totals 17 residues. Germline V gene data show CDR1 as SGHDT and CDR2 as YYEEEE. In nucleotides, the CDR3 is TGTGCCAGCAGCCCCTCGTGGTGGGGCGGAACCTACAATGAGCAGTTCTTC. It encodes CASSPSWWGGTYNEQFF.

This chain uses TRBV19 with TRBJ1-5, with D maybe TRBD1 (5 bases). The CDR3 runs 18 residues. CDR1 LNHDA and CDR2 SQIVND come from the germline V gene (reference sequence). V lost 2 bases, J lost 1 base, and 18 bases lay in between. The CDR3 here is CASSISYPGSGSNQPQHF. Here the CDR3 DNA reads TGTGCCAGTAGTATATCGTACCCAGGGTCAGGGAGCAATCAGCCCCAGCATTTT. Filled out from reference TRBV19 and TRBJ1-5, the complete variable domain reads DGGITQSPKYLFRKEGQNVTLSCEQNLNHDAMYWYRQDPGQGLRLIYYSQIVNDFQKGDIAEGYSVSREKKESFPLTVTSAQKNPTAFYLCASSISYPGSGSNQPQHFGDGTRLSIL.

The chain joins TRBV4-2 to TRBJ1-2, with 10 positions matching TRBD1. This CDR3 contains 19 residues. Germline V gene lookup returns CDR1 LGHNA and CDR2 YNFKEQ. With 4 bases clipped from V and 4 bases from J, the junction kept 18 bases outside the gene matches. The CDR3 DNA follows: TGTGCCAGCAGCCCGATGGTGGGGACAGGGGTTGCCCGCGGCTATGGCTACACCTTC. Translation: CASSPMVGTGVARGYGYTF.

This clone was detected a few times. The V and J genes are TRBV3-1 (or the pseudogene TRBV3-2) and TRBJ1-2; D is undetermined. The germline V gene encodes CDR1 LGHDT and CDR2 YNNKEL (reference sequence). V lost 1 base, J lost 8 bases, and 17 bases lay in between. This CDR3 comprises 15 residues. The CDR3 DNA reads TGTGCCAGCAGCCAAGGAGGCCCTGCGGTGTGGGGCTACACCTTC. Translating gives CASSQGGPAVWGYTF.

This clone was picked up one time. The chain carries TRBV9 and TRBJ1-3; 9 bases are shared with TRBD1. V was pared by 0 bases and J by 4 bases, with 8 bases of the junction left unmatched. CDR1 and CDR2 from the germline V gene are SGDLS and YYNGEE. CDR3 length: 17 residues. The CDR3 DNA follows: TGTGCCAGCAGCGTAGGCCCGGACAGGGGAGCCGGAAACACCATATATTTT. This encodes CASSVGPDRGAGNTIYF.

J is TRBJ1-1 and V is TRBV6-5, with 7 nucleotides matching TRBD1. The trim removed 5 bases at V and 2 bases at J, leaving 5 bases unmatched. The germline V gene encodes CDR1 MNHEY and CDR2 SVGAGI. The CDR3 runs 14 residues. The chain's CDR3 is CASSRQGGNTEAFF. The CDR3 DNA reads TGTGCCAGCAGTCGCCAGGGGGGAAACACTGAAGCTTTCTTT.

The V gene is TRBV19, the J gene TRBJ2-1; 9 bases match TRBD1. V lost 5 bases and J lost 9; bases outside the gene matches: 11. Germline assignment: CDR1 LNHDA and CDR2 SQIVND (reference sequence). The CDR3 is made up of 15 amino acids. The CDR3 DNA reads as TGTGCCAGTAGTTCCAAACAGGGGGCCACGCCTGAGCAGTTCTTC. Translating it yields CASSSKQGATPEQFF.

The chain joins TRBV7-8 to TRBJ2-5; D gene uncertain. The CDR3 totals 12 residues. Germline V CDR1 and CDR2: SGHVS, FQNEAQ. The germline V and J ends were trimmed by 5 bases and 2 bases, with 6 bases remaining between them. The chain's CDR3 is CASSQIQETQYF. CDR3 in DNA: TGTGCCAGCAGCCAAATACAAGAGACCCAGTACTTC. Full variable domain (remainder filled in from reference TRBV7-8 and TRBJ2-5): GAGVSQSPRYKVAKRGQDVALRCDPISGHVSLFWYQQALGQGPEFLTYFQNEAQLDKSGLPSDRFFAERPEGSVSTLKIQRTQQEDSAVYLCASSQIQETQYFGPGTRLLVL.

The genes are TRBV5-1 and TRBJ2-3; 7 nucleotides line up with TRBD2. The V gene's germline CDR1 is SGHRS and CDR2 YFSETQ. CDR3 length: 15 amino acids. J gave up 6 bases and V 3 bases, and 10 bases lay outside the gene matches. The CDR3 coding sequence is TGCGCCAGCAGCTCCGAAGGACTAGAGGGGGATACGCAGTATTTT. Its protein is CASSSEGLEGDTQYF.

The chain carries TRBV4-2 and TRBJ1-4, with D unresolved. Trimming removed 1 base from V and 7 bases from J, with 13 bases in between. CDR1 LGHNA and CDR2 YNFKEQ come from the germline V gene. The length of the CDR3 is 15 residues. In DNA form, the CDR3 reads TGTGCCAGCAGCCAAGTGTCTACGACCAGTGAAAAACTGTTTTTT. This codes for CASSQVSTTSEKLFF.

The gene calls are TRBV7-2 and TRBJ1-5, with a weak D call TRBD1 (6 bases). The CDR3 is 14 amino acids. Germline CDR1 and CDR2: SGHTA and FQGNSA. The V gene lost 5 bases and the J gene lost 4 bases, with 12 bases spanning the gap. In DNA form, the CDR3 reads TGTGCCAGCAGCACGCACCAGGGGAATCAGCCCCAGCATTTT. Translation: CASSTHQGNQPQHF.

J is TRBJ1-1 and V is TRBV2; 9 bases fit TRBD1. The CDR3 is made up of 15 amino acids. Trimming took 4 bases from V and 11 from J; bases not matched to a gene: 14. Germline V gene data show CDR1 as SNHLY and CDR2 as FYNNEI. The CDR3 DNA reads TGTGCCAGCAGTGCCCTGACGGGACAGGGTGGCGGTGCTTTCTTT. It encodes CASSALTGQGGGAFF.